A few counts support the clone carrying this T cell receptor beta chain. Antigen: not known. Each sample used at least 7 million PBMCs. Total RNA, at least 5.5 micrograms per sample, was extracted from PBMCs. A second about 7 to 12 cycle PCR used barcoded and J-beta primers. TCRdb reprocessed the 5' RACE reads via MiXCR and lists one record per CDR3 protein. The sample contains around 1,900,000 distinct CDR3 sequences, more than 35% of which appear only once. These data come from a study of blood T cells in healthy people across ages. The study's findings and limits: Versus aged donors, long-lived donors had higher diversity and more naive CD4+ cells.

Sequenced input: blood. The sequence derives from a human donor in good health.

This chain's CDR3 is CASRGTSGAIPYNEQFF. Here the CDR3 DNA reads TGTGCCAGCAGGGGGACTAGCGGGGCGATTCCCTACAATGAGCAGTTCTTC. The rearrangement joins TRBV6-2 or TRBV6-3 to TRBJ2-1; 13 nucleotides align to TRBD2. The germline CDR1 and CDR2 sequences are MNHEY and SVGEGT. With 6 bases clipped from V and 2 bases from J, the junction kept 7 bases outside the gene matches. This CDR3 has 17 residues.